The T cell receptor (beta chain) under discussion was sequenced for a study of T cells in Graves' hyperthyroidism and ophthalmopathy. With 6 bases clipped from V and 8 bases from J, the junction kept 10 bases outside the gene matches. CDR1 and CDR2 (germline): MDHEN, SYDVKM. The CDR3 totals 14 residues. This clonotype was counted at least ten times. Antigen: not known. For the diagnoses, clinical symptoms, serum thyroxine and TRAb, thyroid ultrasound and orbital computed tomography were used. Broader study findings: A 13 V-J model separated ophthalmopathy from stable hyperthyroidism.

Amplification of TCR beta CDR3 regions was performed using RNA transcripts as template. HTBI primers drove first-round RT-PCR of the TCR CDR3. Each CDR3 protein gets one entry after TCRdb re-called the multiplex PCR reads with MiXCR. Of under 350,000 distinct CDR3 sequences in the sample, approximately 13% were seen once. The TCR comes from a woman between 40 and 50 years old with Graves' ophthalmopathy. The chain recombines TRBV28 with TRBJ2-7; 10 positions agree with TRBD2. The material sequenced was blood. CDR3 in amino acids: CASRFPGLARKQYF. CDR3 nucleotide sequence: TGTGCCAGCAGGTTTCCGGGACTAGCGCGTAAGCAGTACTTC.